Listed here are 28 T cell receptor beta chains from one sample, sequenced in a study of cytomegalovirus exposure and HLA in healthy donors. Researchers ran the PCR with 60 Vbeta and 13 Jbeta primers. Sequencing used immunoSEQ multiplex PCR; TCRdb keeps in-frame clones, though not all of them. Listed are roughly 50,000 clones; over 2% falls within the top ten. Input material: PBMCs. Receptors originate from a female donor in good health and CMV-seronegative.

V usage is TRBV30 and J usage is TRBJ1-1, with D possibly matching TRBD1 (6 bases). Trimming cost V 6 bases and J 1 base, with 18 bases left between them. The length of the CDR3 is 15 residues. Per the germline V gene, CDR1 is GTSNPN and CDR2 is SVGIG (reference sequence). The CDR3 nucleotides are TGTGCCTGCTTTGAACCGGGACACTGGAACACTGAAGCTTTCTTT. Its translation is CACFEPGHWNTEAFF.

CDR3 coding DNA: TGTGCTAGTGGTTGGGTCTACTTGAACGAGCAGTACTTC. Amino acid sequence: CASGWVYLNEQYF. V and J are TRBV12-5 and TRBJ2-7; D gene unclear. This CDR3 is built from 13 residues. The V end was cut by 4 bases, the J end by 5 bases, with 12 bases between. Germline V lookup: CDR1 LGHNT, CDR2 FRNRAP.

CDR3 sequence: CASRVKDSNYGYTF. In DNA form, the CDR3 reads TGTGCCAGCAGGGTAAAGGACAGCAACTATGGCTACACCTTC. This chain links TRBV6-1 with TRBJ1-2; tentative D call: TRBD1 (6 bases). This CDR3 is 14 amino acids long. Looked up from germline, CDR1 is MNHNS and CDR2 is SASEGT. V was cut by 6 bases and J by 2 bases, with 13 bases left in between.

The chain combines TRBV30 with TRBJ1-4; D unclear. The CDR3 contains 13 residues. Germline CDR1 is GTSNPN and CDR2 is SVGIG (reference sequence). V gave up 6 bases and J gave up 3 bases, with 11 bases separating them. CDR3 residues: CACYRVSNEKLFF. The CDR3 DNA sequence: TGTGCCTGTTACAGAGTTTCTAATGAAAAACTGTTTTTT.

The gene calls are TRBV5-1 and TRBJ1-4; maybe TRBD1 (5 bases). Trimming stripped 5 bases from V and 6 bases from J, with 17 bases between. This CDR3 contains 15 residues. Looked up from germline, CDR1 is SGHRS and CDR2 is YFSETQ. CDR3 loop: CASRPTGISYEKLFF. The CDR3 DNA reads as TGCGCCAGCAGGCCCACAGGAATCTCCTATGAAAAACTGTTTTTT.

This rearrangement joins TRBV6-6 to TRBJ2-1; TRBD1 agrees at 8 bases. Per germline, CDR1 MNHNY and CDR2 SVGAGI (reference sequence). The CDR3 spans 13 residues. V lost 5 bases, J lost 3 bases, and 0 bases stayed unmatched. As DNA, the CDR3 is TGTGCCAGCAGTGGGACAGGCTACAATGAGCAGTTCTTC. It codes for CASSGTGYNEQFF.

The rearrangement uses TRBV15 and TRBJ1-1, with 8 bases lining up with TRBD1. The V gene's germline CDR1 is LNHNV and CDR2 YYDKDF (reference sequence). The CDR3 runs to 14 residues. After removal of 1 base from V and 4 bases from J, the junction contained 2 bases not matched to a gene. Here the CDR3 reads CATSRGTGGTEAFF. The CDR3, as DNA: TGTGCCACCAGCAGAGGAACAGGGGGCACTGAAGCTTTCTTT.

The V gene is TRBV6-5, the J gene TRBJ1-5; D not certain. CDR3 length: 16 amino acids. CDR1 is MNHEY, CDR2 SVGAGI, per germline. V was trimmed by 0 bases and J by 2 bases, leaving 11 bases between them. The CDR3 region is CASSYSRGGGNQPQHF. The CDR3 DNA sequence: TGTGCCAGCAGTTACTCTCGGGGTGGTGGCAATCAGCCCCAGCATTTT.

The rearrangement links TRBV7-6 to TRBJ2-3; 11 bases line up with TRBD2. With 3 bases clipped from V and 4 bases from J, the junction kept 3 bases outside the gene matches. CDR3 length equals 15 residues. Germline CDR1 SGHVS, CDR2 FNYEAQ. Here the CDR3 reads CASSFRLAGPDTQYF. CDR3 nucleotide sequence: TGTGCCAGCAGCTTCAGACTAGCGGGGCCAGATACGCAGTATTTT.

The rearrangement links TRBV7-2 to TRBJ1-1; D gene ambiguous. This CDR3 has 16 residues. Trimming stripped 0 bases from V and 0 bases from J, with 11 bases between. The V gene's germline CDR1 is SGHTA and CDR2 FQGNSA. The CDR3 region has the DNA TGTGCCAGCAGCTTAGCGCATGGAGGGATGAACACTGAAGCTTTCTTT. Its protein product is CASSLAHGGMNTEAFF.

The chain carries TRBV6-1 and TRBJ1-2, with 7 bases matching TRBD1. The CDR3 is 14 amino acids. Germline CDR1 MNHNS, CDR2 SASEGT. V lost 6 bases to trimming and J lost 4 bases; unmatched junction nucleotides: 8. CDR3 DNA sequence: TGTGCCAGCAGACGTGACAGGGATAGCTATGGCTACACCTTC. The encoded protein is CASRRDRDSYGYTF.

The chain is built from TRBV4-2 and TRBJ2-5, with 8 bases identical to TRBD2. The V gene end was trimmed by 1 base and the J gene end by 3 bases; junction bases not matched to a gene: 4. Germline CDR1 reads LGHNA; CDR2 reads YNFKEQ. This CDR3 has 15 amino acids. The CDR3 region is CASSQAGGPEETQYF. CDR3 DNA sequence: TGTGCCAGCAGCCAAGCGGGGGGGCCGGAAGAGACCCAGTACTTC.

This chain connects TRBV4-2 to TRBJ1-1; no reliable D call. The CDR3 covers 15 residues. Trimming removed 1 base at V and 0 bases at J, with 9 bases between. In germline, CDR1 is LGHNA, CDR2 YNFKEQ. The CDR3 DNA is TGTGCCAGCAGCCAAGCTGGCTCCCTGAACACTGAAGCTTTCTTT. It specifies CASSQAGSLNTEAFF.

The chain's CDR3 is CAWSVQPGRNTF. In DNA, the CDR3 is TGTGCCTGGAGTGTACAGCCCGGTAGAAACACCTTC. V gene TRBV30 combines with J gene TRBJ1-2; D gene unclear. The CDR3 runs 12 residues. V was clipped by 0 bases and J by 12 bases, with 14 bases between them. Per germline, CDR1 GTSNPN and CDR2 SVGIG (reference sequence).

The genes are TRBV5-1 and TRBJ2-1; D possibly corresponds to TRBD2 (6 bases). The ends were cut back, 8 bases at V and 7 bases at J, with 16 bases in the middle. Germline loops: CDR1 SGHRS, CDR2 YFSETQ. CDR3 size: 13 residues. The CDR3 loop reads CASRLGEVNEQFF. CDR3 DNA sequence: TGCGCCAGTCGACTAGGGGAAGTGAATGAGCAGTTCTTC.

The V call is TRBV19, the J call TRBJ1-6; 7 bases align to TRBD1. Germline V CDR1 and CDR2: LNHDA, SQIVND (reference sequence). The ends lost 3 bases at V and 12 bases at J; junction bases unmatched: 2. The CDR3 is 12 amino acids. DNA for the CDR3: TGTGCCAGTAGTATGGGACAGTTACCCCTCCACTTT. This sequence encodes CASSMGQLPLHF.

Note on this clone: Distinct nucleotide sequences in the sample also encode this CDR3. V is TRBV18 and J is TRBJ1-1; D is uncertain. This CDR3 is 13 amino acids long. Germline CDR1 and CDR2: KGHSH and LQKENI. Trimming took off 3 bases at V and 0 bases at J, with 5 bases between the two ends. CDR3 sequence reads: CASSPTVNTEAFF. In nucleotides, the CDR3 is TGTGCCAGCTCACCTACAGTGAACACTGAAGCTTTCTTT.

The chain uses TRBV5-1 and TRBJ1-1; tentatively, D is TRBD1 (6 bases). The CDR3 length is 12 residues. Trimming cost V 4 bases and J 5 bases, with 9 bases left between them. CDR1 is SGHRS, CDR2 YFSETQ, per germline. The CDR3 sequence: CASSVRGTEAFF. CDR3 DNA: TGCGCCAGCAGCGTCAGGGGTACTGAAGCTTTCTTT.

The chain employs TRBV5-1 and TRBJ1-4; a possible D gene is TRBD1 (5 bases). The CDR3 covers 18 residues. Per germline, CDR1 SGHRS and CDR2 YFSETQ. The V end lost 0 bases, the J end lost 3 bases, and 18 bases lay between the germline ends. CDR3 nucleotides: TGCGCCAGCAGCTTGGCCCAGGGAAGGCGTCGCGCTAATGAAAAACTGTTTTTT. This encodes CASSLAQGRRRANEKLFF.

The chain links TRBV7-6 to TRBJ1-1; D may be TRBD1 (6 bases). Between the trimmed V and J ends, which lost 1 base and 1 base, there was a span of 13 bases. The CDR3 contains 16 residues. Germline values: CDR1 SGHVS, CDR2 FNYEAQ. CDR3 sequence reads: CASSLGGGLRNTEAFF. CDR3 coding DNA: TGTGCCAGCAGCTTAGGCGGGGGGCTTAGGAACACTGAAGCTTTCTTT. The full variable domain, in which reference TRBV7-6 and TRBJ1-1 provide the parts outside the CDR3, is GAGVSQSPRYKVTKRGQDVALRCDPISGHVSLYWYRQALGQGPEFLTYFNYEAQQDKSGLPNDRFSAERPEGSISTLTIQRTEQRDSAMYRCASSLGGGLRNTEAFFGQGTRLTVV.

The genes are TRBV5-4 and TRBJ2-2, with a tentative D call TRBD2 (7 bases). Trimming shortened V by 0 bases and J by 6 bases, and 15 bases separated the two germline ends. The CDR3 spans 16 residues. The V gene's germline CDR1 is SGHNT and CDR2 YYREEE (reference sequence). Here the CDR3 reads CASSLGGGGSAGELFF. The CDR3 region has the DNA TGTGCCAGCAGCTTGGGGGGAGGGGGATCAGCCGGGGAGCTGTTTTTT.

The chain combines TRBV5-1 with TRBJ1-2; 9 bases are shared with TRBD1. The CDR3 runs to 15 residues. With 0 bases clipped from V and 8 bases from J, the junction kept 8 bases outside the gene matches. Germline V CDR1 and CDR2: SGHRS, YFSETQ. CDR3 protein: CASSLEGQGMKGYTF. CDR3 bases: TGCGCCAGCAGCTTGGAGGGACAGGGAATGAAGGGCTACACCTTC.

The DNA of the CDR3 is TGTGCCAGCAGCGTAGGTCCGGGGGGAGAAAAACTGTTTTTT. Translating gives CASSVGPGGEKLFF. The chain links TRBV9 to TRBJ1-4; possible D gene TRBD1, 5 bases. The CDR3 length is 14 residues. CDR1 and CDR2 (germline): SGDLS, YYNGEE. With 0 bases removed from V and 8 bases from J, the gap between germline ends came to 11 bases.

The chain couples TRBV5-6 to TRBJ2-7; 8 nucleotides align to TRBD2. The V segment lost 2 bases and the J segment 4 bases; nucleotides outside the gene matches: 5. The CDR3 consists of 14 residues. CDR1 and CDR2 from the germline V gene are SGHDT and YYEEEE. The CDR3 reads CASSFSGMRYEQYF. CDR3 nucleotide sequence: TGTGCCAGCAGCTTTAGCGGGATGAGGTACGAGCAGTACTTC.

Notes on this clone: A junction end diverges from the germline sequence, so it may reflect a read error. The V call is TRBV7-7, the J call TRBJ2-3; 13 bases fit TRBD2. The germline CDR1 and CDR2 sequences are SSHAT and FNYEAQ (reference sequence). This CDR3 has 17 amino acids. The CDR3 region is CASSQETSGGSTDTQYF. CDR3 nucleotides: TGTGCTAGCAGCCAAGAGACTAGCGGGGGGAGCACAGATACGCAGTATTTT.

The CDR3 sequence: CAWTTGGFGGYTF. The CDR3 nucleotides read TGTGCCTGGACGACAGGGGGCTTTGGTGGCTACACCTTC. The V and J genes are TRBV30 and TRBJ1-2, with 10 bases lining up with TRBD1. The CDR3 has 13 residues. The ends lost 4 bases at V and 7 bases at J; junction bases unmatched: 6. In germline, CDR1 is GTSNPN, CDR2 SVGIG (reference sequence).

The chain couples TRBV6-1 to TRBJ2-7; TRBD1 matches at 9 bases. J was trimmed by 6 bases and V by 4 bases; bases with no gene match: 1. The CDR3 has 12 residues. Germline-derived CDR1 and CDR2 are MNHNS and SASEGT. CDR3 in DNA: TGTGCCAGCAGTGCGGACAGGGGCGAGCAGTACTTC. Its translation is CASSADRGEQYF.

The gene calls are TRBV7-9 and TRBJ2-5, with D unresolved. The CDR3 runs 13 residues. The germline V gene has CDR1 SEHNR and CDR2 FQNEAQ (reference sequence). The V gene lost 2 bases and the J gene lost 3 bases, with 7 bases spanning the gap. The CDR3 nucleotides are TGTGCCAGCAGCTTAAACAGCAAAGAGACCCAGTACTTC. It encodes CASSLNSKETQYF.